The present TCR beta chain was sequenced within a study of cytomegalovirus exposure and HLA in healthy donors. Background on the study: In an earlier analysis, 90 million to 130 million unique TCR beta sequences were found from about 180 million T cells. Caucasian-associated ancestry cluster membership applied to approximately 84% of approximately 400 genotyped donors.

The PCR used 60 Vbeta and 13 Jbeta primers. TCRdb's copy holds only in-frame clones and misses some; the assay was immunoSEQ multiplex PCR. The sample gives 100,000 to 150,000 clones, 83% of which show up once; approximately 1.5% is in the top ten. Trimming at V came to 4 bases and at J to 3 bases, leaving 4 bases not matched to a gene. There are 15 residues in the CDR3. Germline lookup yields CDR1 LGHNA and CDR2 YSLEER. V and J are TRBV4-3 and TRBJ1-1, with 11 nucleotides matching TRBD1. The sequencing sample was made of PBMCs. This clonotype was sampled from a man between 35 and 55 years old in good health and CMV-seronegative. This CDR3 is CASSLGQGGDTEAFF. The CDR3 region has the DNA TGCGCCAGCAGCCTGGGACAGGGGGGGGACACTGAAGCTTTCTTT.